This is a list of T cell receptor beta chains from one sample in a study of blood T cell repertoires in COVID-19. The repertoire was sequenced with immunoSEQ multiplex PCR; TCRdb's copy has only in-frame clones and lacks some. Found here are 450,000 or so clones, approximately 90% of them singletons; the top ten hold 0.75% to 0.85%. Source material: peripheral blood. These receptor sequences come from a man younger than 30 with COVID-19, enrolled during active disease. CDR3s include the opening cysteine and the closing phenylalanine or tryptophan. D genes are given only for firm matches. Expanded clones are given a class, and other clones once, few, many or no size at all.

V gene	clone size	J gene	D gene	CDR3 DNA	CDR3 protein
TRBV10-3	NA	TRBJ2-3	TRBD1	TGTGCCATCAGTGAGTCCCCGGGACAGGGCACAGATACGCAGTATTTT	CAISESPGQGTDTQYF
TRBV19	NA	TRBJ2-5	NA	TGTGCCAGTAGTCTCGGACAGCAAGAGACCCAGTACTTC	CASSLGQQETQYF
TRBV10-3	NA	TRBJ1-2	TRBD1	TGTGCCATCACCCCGGGACAGGGCGACTATGGCTACACCTTC	CAITPGQGDYGYTF
TRBV5-1	NA	TRBJ2-1	NA	TGCGCCAGCAGCTTGGGACTGTACAATGAGCAGTTCTTC	CASSLGLYNEQFF
TRBV7-9	NA	TRBJ2-7	TRBD1	TGTGCCAGCAGCCCGACCGGGACAGGCAATTACGAGCAGTACTTC	CASSPTGTGNYEQYF
TRBV30	NA	TRBJ1-1	NA	TGTGCCTGGAGTCTCTTCGAAGCTTTCTTT	CAWSLFEAFF
TRBV7-3	NA	TRBJ1-1	NA	TGTGCCAGCAGCTTCGACAGAGACACTGAAGCTTTCTTT	CASSFDRDTEAFF
TRBV11-2	NA	TRBJ2-7	NA	TGTGCCAGCAGCCCCAGTTACGAGCAGTACTTC	CASSPSYEQYF
TRBV20-1	NA	TRBJ2-7	NA	TGCAGTGCTAGAGTGCGGGGTGAGCAGTACTTC	CSARVRGEQYF
TRBV5-1	NA	TRBJ2-6	TRBD2	TGCGCCAGCAGCCCCCGTTGGGGCGGGAGCTCTGGGGCCAACGTCCTGACTTTC	CASSPRWGGSSGANVLTF
TRBV3-1/TRBV3-2	once	TRBJ2-7	NA	TGTGCCAGCAGCCACTCGGGAGCCGAGCAGTACTTC	CASSHSGAEQYF
TRBV19	once	TRBJ2-7	TRBD1	TGTGCCAGTAGTATAGTTTGGGACAGCTACGAGCAGTACTTC	CASSIVWDSYEQYF
TRBV4-1	NA	TRBJ2-7	NA	TGCGCCAGCAGCCAAGAACACAGGGCAGGGACCTACGAGCAGTACTTC	CASSQEHRAGTYEQYF
TRBV6-5	NA	TRBJ2-7	TRBD2	TGTGCCAGCAGTCGTATAGCGGGGATGTACGAGCAGTACTTC	CASSRIAGMYEQYF
TRBV12-5	NA	TRBJ2-1	TRBD1	TGTGCTAGTGGTTTGGTCCAATCGGGACAGGGAACAATCAATGAGCAGTTCTTC	CASGLVQSGQGTINEQFF
TRBV5-4	once	TRBJ1-2	NA	TGTGCCAGCAAGGCGGGGGGGGGATTCTATGGCTACACCTTC	CASKAGGGFYGYTF
TRBV3-1/TRBV3-2	NA	TRBJ2-7	NA	TGTGCCAGCAGCCAAGACCGGGCCTACGAGCAGTACTTC	CASSQDRAYEQYF
TRBV5-4	once	TRBJ2-3	TRBD2	TGTGCCAGCAGCTTAGGAGCGGGACTAGCGGACACAGATACGCAGTATTTT	CASSLGAGLADTDTQYF
TRBV18	NA	TRBJ1-2	NA	TGTGCCAGCCTTGGGGGGGCAAGCCCCAACTATGGCTACACCTTC	CASLGGASPNYGYTF
TRBV6-5	NA	TRBJ2-7	TRBD1	TGTGCCAGCATCCGAGGGGGACAGGAGATGTACGAGCAGTACTTC	CASIRGGQEMYEQYF
TRBV30	NA	TRBJ1-1	NA	TGTGCCTGGAAGAACCTACTGAACACTGAAGCTTTCTTT	CAWKNLLNTEAFF
TRBV5-1	NA	TRBJ1-3	TRBD1	TGCGCCAGCTCGAGGGGACAGGGAGATTGGGGCGGAAACACCATATATTTT	CASSRGQGDWGGNTIYF
TRBV3-1/TRBV3-2	NA	TRBJ1-2	NA	TGTGCCAGCAGCCCGGACACCGGACGGGGCTACACCTTC	CASSPDTGRGYTF
TRBV5-5	NA	TRBJ2-5	NA	TGTGCCAGCAGCCCGTCCGTGAGTAGCGGAAGCCATCAGGTGTCCCAGTACTTC	CASSPSVSSGSHQVSQYF
TRBV5-5	NA	TRBJ1-1	TRBD1	TGTGCCAGCAGACCGACAGGGGGGGTCACTGAAGCTTTCTTT	CASRPTGGVTEAFF
TRBV19	NA	TRBJ2-6	NA	TGTGCCAGTAGTATCATACACTCTGGGGCCAACGTCCTGACTTTC	CASSIIHSGANVLTF
TRBV2	once	TRBJ2-3	NA	TGTGCCAGCGCAAAAGGAGGGGGGGACCGAGTCGGTACGCAGTATTTT	CASAKGGGDRVGTQYF
TRBV12-5	few	TRBJ2-5	NA	TGTGCTAGTGGTCGGGACACACAAGAGACCCAGTACTTC	CASGRDTQETQYF
TRBV6-6	NA	TRBJ2-3	TRBD2	TGTGCCCACAGTCTCTCCCAACCCCTAGCGGTCCCCCGGAGGTGGAGCACAGATACGCAGTATTTT	CAHSLSQPLAVPRRWSTDTQYF
TRBV24-1	once	TRBJ1-1	TRBD1	TGTGCCACCAAGTACCGGGACAGGGTTACTGAAGCTTTCTTT	CATKYRDRVTEAFF
TRBV19	NA	TRBJ1-2	NA	TGTGCCAGTACCGCAGGGAGGGGATTTAGCTATGGCTACACCTTC	CASTAGRGFSYGYTF
TRBV6-4	NA	TRBJ2-3	NA	TGTGCCAGCAGTGACTCCGAGGGGGGGCCTGAAACAGATACGCAGTATTTT	CASSDSEGGPETDTQYF
TRBV9	NA	TRBJ1-2	NA	TGTGCCAGCAGCGTATCACAGGATAACTATGGCTACACCTTC	CASSVSQDNYGYTF
TRBV6-5	NA	TRBJ2-7	TRBD1	TGTGCCAGCAATTTGGGACAGGGGTACGAGCAGTACTTC	CASNLGQGYEQYF
TRBV6-5	NA	TRBJ1-2	TRBD1	TGTGCCAGCAGGTCCGACAGGGCCTACTACTATGGCTACACCTTC	CASRSDRAYYYGYTF
TRBV6-6	few	TRBJ2-3	TRBD2	TGTGCCAGCAGTTCCGGGAGGCCGATAGATACGCAGTATTTT	CASSSGRPIDTQYF
TRBV27	NA	TRBJ2-5	NA	TGTGCCAGCAGCCCCACCCTGGGGGCCGGGGTGACCCAGTACTTC	CASSPTLGAGVTQYF
TRBV5-1	NA	TRBJ2-7	TRBD1	TGCGCCAGCAGCTGGAGGGGGGACAGGGACGAGCAGTACTTC	CASSWRGDRDEQYF
TRBV7-2	NA	TRBJ2-7	TRBD1	TGTGCCAGCAGCCCCACCCGGACAGGGTCCTACGAGCAGTACTTC	CASSPTRTGSYEQYF
TRBV3-1/TRBV3-2	NA	TRBJ2-7	NA	TGTGCCAGCGGCGCTCAGGCCGAGCAGTACTTC	CASGAQAEQYF
TRBV11-2	NA	TRBJ1-2	TRBD1	TGTGCCAGCAGCGCCCGCAGTGGGACAGGGATCGGCTACACCTTC	CASSARSGTGIGYTF
TRBV4-1	NA	TRBJ1-1	NA	TGCGCCAGCAGCCAAGAAGGTAGGAGCGGGGCTTTCTTT	CASSQEGRSGAFF
TRBV3-1/TRBV3-2	few	TRBJ1-6	NA	TGTGCCAGCAGCCCCCATAGACAAAATAATTCACCCCTCCACTTT	CASSPHRQNNSPLHF
TRBV9	NA	TRBJ2-7	TRBD2	TGTGCCAGCAGCCCCGAGGGAGGGGCGTCCCTCGAGCAGTACTTC	CASSPEGGASLEQYF
TRBV7-9	few	TRBJ2-3	TRBD2	TGTGCCATATCCCCGCTAGCGGGAAGCACAGATACGCAGTATTTT	CAISPLAGSTDTQYF
TRBV2	NA	TRBJ1-5	NA	TGTGCCAGCAGTGAAGCGGGGGGTTCTCAGCCCCAGCATTTT	CASSEAGGSQPQHF
TRBV29-1	NA	TRBJ1-1	TRBD1	TGCAGCGCGGGGAGACAGGGGGTTGAAGCTTTCTTT	CSAGRQGVEAFF
TRBV9	once	TRBJ1-1	NA	TGTGCCAGCAGCGTACAGGTGGGCACTGAAGCTTTCTTT	CASSVQVGTEAFF
TRBV29-1	NA	TRBJ1-1	NA	TGCAGCGTTGTGAGGGGGATGGGGAACACTGAAGCTTTCTTT	CSVVRGMGNTEAFF
TRBV9	NA	TRBJ1-1	TRBD1	TGTGCCAGCAGCGTACAAGGGACAGGAATGAACACTGAAGCTTTCTTT	CASSVQGTGMNTEAFF
TRBV12-3/TRBV12-4	NA	TRBJ2-7	TRBD1	TGTGCCAGCAGTCCCGGAGACAGGGGCGAGCAGTACTTC	CASSPGDRGEQYF
TRBV5-6	NA	TRBJ1-5	NA	TGTGCCAGCAGCCCACTGGGGGGGATTGGCAATCAGCCCCAGCATTTT	CASSPLGGIGNQPQHF
TRBV19	few	TRBJ1-5	NA	TGTGCCAGTAGTATAGGGGGGGGGACGGGATCCCAGCCCCAGCATTTT	CASSIGGGTGSQPQHF
TRBV6-5	NA	TRBJ1-5	NA	TGTGCCAGCAGCTCCCATGGACGGACAAATCAGCCCCAGCATTTT	CASSSHGRTNQPQHF